One T cell receptor beta chain is described in this entry. Its specificity is unknown. The authors ran a second PCR of 7 to 11 cycles using a sample-barcoded 5' primer and a J-beta primer mix. TCRdb itself ran the 5' RACE reads through MiXCR, one entry per CDR3 protein. The data show over 600,000 distinct CDR3 sequences, about 61% seen once. V trimming: 4 bases; J trimming: 8 bases; junction bases outside the gene matches: 5. This CDR3 has 14 residues. The germline gives CDR1 SQVTM, CDR2 ANQGSEA. This sample is part of a study of blood T cells in healthy people across ages. General observations from the study: Older age coincided with a roughly linear decline in TCR beta diversity per million T cells.

The sequence derives from a middle-aged man in good health. V is TRBV29-1 and J is TRBJ1-4; 12 positions agree with TRBD1. Sequences were obtained from blood. DNA for the CDR3: TGCAGCGTTGCCCCCGGGACAGGGGGCGAAAAACTGTTTTTT. This sequence encodes CSVAPGTGGEKLFF.